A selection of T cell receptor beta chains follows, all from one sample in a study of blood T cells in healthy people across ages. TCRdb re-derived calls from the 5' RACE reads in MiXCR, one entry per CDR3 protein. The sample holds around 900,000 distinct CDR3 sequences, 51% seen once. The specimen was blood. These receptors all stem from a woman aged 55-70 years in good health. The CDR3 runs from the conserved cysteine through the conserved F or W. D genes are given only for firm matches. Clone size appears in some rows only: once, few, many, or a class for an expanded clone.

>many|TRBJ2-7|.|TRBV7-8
TGTGCCAGCAGCTCAAGTAGAGGGCAGTACTTC
CASSSSRGQYF
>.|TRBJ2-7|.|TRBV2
TGTGCCAGCAGTGAAGATATGGTTCGCAACGAGCAGTACTTC
CASSEDMVRNEQYF
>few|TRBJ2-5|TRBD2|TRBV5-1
TGCGCCAGCAGCATTGGGGGCTATAGCGGGAGCCAAGAGACCCAGTACTTC
CASSIGGYSGSQETQYF
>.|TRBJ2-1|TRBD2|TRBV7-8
TGTGCCAGCAGCTTTGCGACTAGCGGTTACAATGAGCAGTTCTTC
CASSFATSGYNEQFF
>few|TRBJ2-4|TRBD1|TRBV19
TGTGCCAGTAGGGGCGGACAGGAGGCCAAAAACATTCAGTACTTC
CASRGGQEAKNIQYF
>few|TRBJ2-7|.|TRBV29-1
TGCAGCGCCACCGTTGGGGGCTCCTACGAGCAGTACTTC
CSATVGGSYEQYF
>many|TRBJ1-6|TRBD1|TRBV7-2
TGTGCCAGCAGCTTAAACAGGGGGAATTCACCCCTCCACTTT
CASSLNRGNSPLHF
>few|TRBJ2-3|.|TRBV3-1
TGTGCCAGCAGCCGCCGACTAACTGGGGCCACAGATACGCAGTATTTT
CASSRRLTGATDTQYF
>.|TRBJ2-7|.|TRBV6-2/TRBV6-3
TGTGCCAGCAGTTACTTGCGGACCTCCTACGAGCAGTACTTC
CASSYLRTSYEQYF
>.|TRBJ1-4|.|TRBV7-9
TGTGCCAGCGCCTCAGCAATATCTAATGAAAAACTGTTTTTT
CASASAISNEKLFF
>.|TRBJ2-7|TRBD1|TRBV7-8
TGTGCCAGCAGCTCGTTAACAGGGGTCTACGAGCAGTACTTC
CASSSLTGVYEQYF
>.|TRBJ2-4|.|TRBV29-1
TGCACCGGACTACAGGGCGAGGTTCAGTACTTC
CTGLQGEVQYF
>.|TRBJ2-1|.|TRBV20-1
TGCAGTGGTGAGTCCGGGCCCAACAATGAGCAGTTCTTC
CSGESGPNNEQFF
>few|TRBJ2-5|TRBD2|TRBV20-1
TGCAGTGCCTCCGGACTAGCGGGAGAGAACCCGTACTTC
CSASGLAGENPYF
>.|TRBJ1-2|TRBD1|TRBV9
TGTGCCAGCAGCGTGCAACCGGGACAGGGACCTCGTAGTTATGGCTACACCTTC
CASSVQPGQGPRSYGYTF
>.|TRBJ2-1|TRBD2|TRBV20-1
TGCAGTGCTAGAGATTTCCTAGCGGGGTTCGGTGAGCAGTTCTTC
CSARDFLAGFGEQFF
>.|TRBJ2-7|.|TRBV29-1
TGCAGCGTTGAGGATGGACAGTATTGCTACGAGCAGTACTTC
CSVEDGQYCYEQYF
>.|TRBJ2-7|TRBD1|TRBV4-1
TGCGCCAGCAGCACCCAGACAGGGGGCGACGAGCAGTACTTC
CASSTQTGGDEQYF
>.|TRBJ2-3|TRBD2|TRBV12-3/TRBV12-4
TGTGCCAGCAGTAAGACCTCAAGCGGGAGGGGAGATACGCAGTATTTT
CASSKTSSGRGDTQYF
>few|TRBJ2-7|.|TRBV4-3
TGCGCCAGCAGCCTTCGCCGGGACACCGAGCAGTACTTC
CASSLRRDTEQYF
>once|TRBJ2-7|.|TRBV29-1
TGCAGCGTCCGCCCGGACAGTGACGAGCAGTACTTC
CSVRPDSDEQYF
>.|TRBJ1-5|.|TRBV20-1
TGCAGTGCTAGAGTTTCACCGGGACGGAGGGGGGTTTACAGTCAGCCCCAGCATTTT
CSARVSPGRRGVYSQPQHF
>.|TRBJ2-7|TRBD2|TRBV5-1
TGCGCCAGCACGACTAGCGGGAGTGTCACCTACGAGCAGTACTTC
CASTTSGSVTYEQYF
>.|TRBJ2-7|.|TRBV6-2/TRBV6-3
TGTGCCAGCAGTTCCTTATTCGGGCTAGCTCTTTCCTACGAGCAGTACTTC
CASSSLFGLALSYEQYF
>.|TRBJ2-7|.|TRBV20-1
TGCAGTGCTAGAGATCCCGGCCAGGACTACGAGCAGTACTTC
CSARDPGQDYEQYF
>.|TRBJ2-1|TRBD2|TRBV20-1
TGCAGTGCTGAGGGCGGGAGGGCCTACAATGAGCAGTTCTTC
CSAEGGRAYNEQFF
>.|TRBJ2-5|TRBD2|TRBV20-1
TGCAGTGCTAGAGTTAGCGGGAGAGTGGAGACCCAGTACTTC
CSARVSGRVETQYF
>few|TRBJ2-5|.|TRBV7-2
TGTGCCAGCAGCCACCTTAAGGGCAACCCGTACTTC
CASSHLKGNPYF
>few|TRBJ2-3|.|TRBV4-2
TGTGCCAGCAGCCAAGTACTGGAAGATACGCAGTATTTT
CASSQVLEDTQYF
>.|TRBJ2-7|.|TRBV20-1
TGCAGTGCTAAGACCCCATCTCGCCTCTACGAGCAGTACTTC
CSAKTPSRLYEQYF
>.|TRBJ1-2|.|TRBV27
TGTGCCAGCAGTCCCTCCGGGGTCTATGGCTACACCTTC
CASSPSGVYGYTF
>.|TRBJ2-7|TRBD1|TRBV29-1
TGCAGCGTTGTTCCGCCGGGACAGGGGAGTTACGAGCAGTACTTC
CSVVPPGQGSYEQYF
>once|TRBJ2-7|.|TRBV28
TGTGCCAGCAGTATCACTCGGGCTCCCTACGAGCAGTACTTC
CASSITRAPYEQYF
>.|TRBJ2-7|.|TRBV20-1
TGCAGTGCTAGGTACCAAGAGTACGAGCAGTACTTC
CSARYQEYEQYF
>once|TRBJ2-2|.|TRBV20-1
TGCAGTGCTAGAGATTCGAAAGGGGCCTACACCGGGGAGCTGTTTTTT
CSARDSKGAYTGELFF
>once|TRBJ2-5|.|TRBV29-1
TGCAGCGTTGAGGGGGAGGGTCAGGGGGGAGAGACCCAGTACTTC
CSVEGEGQGGETQYF
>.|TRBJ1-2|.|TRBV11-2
TGTGCCAGCAGTGGCGCACAAAACTATGGCTACACCTTC
CASSGAQNYGYTF
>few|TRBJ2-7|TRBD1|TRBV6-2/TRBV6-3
TGTGCCAGCAGTTACGACAGGGGGGCCGAGCAGTACTTC
CASSYDRGAEQYF
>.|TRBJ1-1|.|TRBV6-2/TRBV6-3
TGTGCCAGCAGTTACGTCCCAGGGTTGGTCACTGAAGCTTTCTTT
CASSYVPGLVTEAFF
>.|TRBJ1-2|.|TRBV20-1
TGCAGTGCTCATGGGCAGGGGATTGTAGATGGCTACACCTTC
CSAHGQGIVDGYTF
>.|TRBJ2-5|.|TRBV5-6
TGTGCCAGCAGCAGGCCAATAGAGACCCAGTACTTC
CASSRPIETQYF
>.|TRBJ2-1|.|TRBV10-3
TGTGCCATCAGTGGTCAGACCTCCTACAATGAGCAGTTCTTC
CAISGQTSYNEQFF
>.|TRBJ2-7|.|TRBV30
TGTGCCTGGAGTGTAACGGACGAGCAGTACTTC
CAWSVTDEQYF
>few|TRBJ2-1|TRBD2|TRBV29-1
TGCAGCGTTACGAGCGGGAGTTATGAGCAGTTCTTC
CSVTSGSYEQFF
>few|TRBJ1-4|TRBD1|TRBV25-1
TGTGCCAGCAGTGAACGTCGGGACAGCGGTTGGACTAATGAAAAACTGTTTTTT
CASSERRDSGWTNEKLFF
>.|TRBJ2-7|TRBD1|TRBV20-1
TGCAGTGCTAGGAGACGGACAGGAGCCTACGAGCAGTACTTC
CSARRRTGAYEQYF
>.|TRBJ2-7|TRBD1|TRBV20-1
TGCAGTGCCTCCTCCCCCGGGACAGAGCATTACGAGCAGTACTTC
CSASSPGTEHYEQYF
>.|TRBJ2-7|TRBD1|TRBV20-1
TGCAGTGCTAGGGGACAGGGAAGCTCCTACGAGCAGTACTTC
CSARGQGSSYEQYF
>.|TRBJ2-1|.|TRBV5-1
TGCGCCAGCAGCTTTCAGGCCGGGACACACTACAGTGAGCAGTTCTTC
CASSFQAGTHYSEQFF
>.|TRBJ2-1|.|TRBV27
TGTGCCAGCAGCGGGTTAGAGACGTACAATGAGCAGTTCTTC
CASSGLETYNEQFF
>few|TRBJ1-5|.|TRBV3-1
TGTGCCAGCAGCCAAGGAGGGCAGGGCGGTCAGCCCCAGCATTTT
CASSQGGQGGQPQHF
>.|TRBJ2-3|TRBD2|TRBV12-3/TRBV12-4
TGTGCCACGAAGACTAGCGGGACAACAGATACGCAGTATTTT
CATKTSGTTDTQYF
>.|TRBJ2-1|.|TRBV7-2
TGTGCCAGCAGCTTAGGACAGGTTGAAGAGCAGTTCTTC
CASSLGQVEEQFF